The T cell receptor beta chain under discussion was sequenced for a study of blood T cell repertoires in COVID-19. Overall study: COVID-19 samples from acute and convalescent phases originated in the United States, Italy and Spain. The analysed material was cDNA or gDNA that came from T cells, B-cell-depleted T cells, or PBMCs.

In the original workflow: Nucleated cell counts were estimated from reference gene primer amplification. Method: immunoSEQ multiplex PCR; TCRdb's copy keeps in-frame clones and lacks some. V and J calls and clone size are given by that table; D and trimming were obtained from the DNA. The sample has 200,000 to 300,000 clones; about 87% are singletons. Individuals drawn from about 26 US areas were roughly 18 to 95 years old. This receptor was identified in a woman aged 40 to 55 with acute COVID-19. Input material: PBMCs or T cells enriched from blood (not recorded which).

CDR3 amino acids: CASSLWTSEGEQFF. CDR3 DNA sequence: TGTGCCAGCAGCTTATGGACTAGCGAGGGTGAGCAGTTCTTC. The rearrangement links TRBV7-6 to TRBJ2-1, with 9 bases fitting TRBD2. Germline V gene lookup returns CDR1 SGHVS and CDR2 FNYEAQ. The CDR3 runs 14 residues. The J segment lost 9 bases and the V segment lost 2 bases, leaving 5 bases of the junction unmatched.